These T cell receptor beta chains were read from a single sample in a study of response to subunit inactivated influenza vaccine. TCRdb re-derived calls from the RT-PCR reads in MiXCR, one entry per CDR3 protein. The data show more than 450,000 distinct CDR3 sequences, with roughly 12% seen just once and 9.5% to 11% held by the top ten. The same data also contributed to another study, on T cells expressing NK-cell markers.

This sample comprised PBMCs from blood, obtained on the day of vaccination. The receptor set was obtained from a middle-aged man who received an inactivated influenza vaccine. Both conserved end residues are part of each CDR3. The D gene is left open where the match is weak. Where a row states a size, it is once, few, many or the class of an expanded clone; other rows omit it.

>TRBV7-2|TRBD2|TRBJ2-1|-
TGTGCCAGCAGCTTGCGAGTGTTGGGACTAGCGGGTCATAGCTCCTACAATGAGCAGTTCTTC
CASSLRVLGLAGHSSYNEQFF
>TRBV6-2/TRBV6-3|-|TRBJ2-7|-
TGTGCCACCAAGTTCGGGGCTCCCTACGAGCAGTACTTC
CATKFGAPYEQYF
>TRBV21-1|-|TRBJ2-6|-
TGTGCCAGCAGCACCCGACTTAGCGGGGGAGTATCTGGGGCCAACGTCCTGACTTTC
CASSTRLSGGVSGANVLTF
>TRBV28|-|TRBJ2-2|few
TGTGCCAGCAGTTTGGACGGGGGGAACACCGGGGAGCTGTTTTTT
CASSLDGGNTGELFF
>TRBV5-1|-|TRBJ2-7|few
TGCGCCAGCAGCTTCCTGGCTAGGAGCTACGAGCAGTACTTC
CASSFLARSYEQYF
>TRBV28|TRBD1|TRBJ1-1|-
TGTGCCAGCAAAAATCCACAGGGGCTAAACACTGAAGCTTTCTTT
CASKNPQGLNTEAFF
>TRBV7-2|TRBD2|TRBJ2-7|few
TGTGCCGTTAGCGGGGGCCGCTCCTACGAGCAGTACTTC
CAVSGGRSYEQYF
>TRBV10-3|TRBD1|TRBJ2-2|medium-sized
TGTGCCATCAGACGGGGAAGGGGACAGGCGAACACCGGGGAGCTGTTTTTT
CAIRRGRGQANTGELFF
>TRBV12-3/TRBV12-4|-|TRBJ1-5|few
TGTGCCAGCACTCGGGGGGCGGTCAATCAGCCCCAGCATTTT
CASTRGAVNQPQHF
>TRBV20-1|TRBD2|TRBJ2-1|few
TGCAGTGCTAGAGATCTGCGGGGGGGTGACAATGAGCAGTTCTTC
CSARDLRGGDNEQFF
>TRBV28|TRBD2|TRBJ2-7|-
TGTGCCAGCAAACTAGCGGGGGAGACCTACGAGCAGTACTTC
CASKLAGETYEQYF
>TRBV12-3/TRBV12-4|TRBD1|TRBJ1-2|-
TGTGCCAGCAGTCCCCGGGACAGGGAGGGAGGCTACACCTTC
CASSPRDREGGYTF
>TRBV29-1|-|TRBJ2-7|few
TGCAGCGTTGGGAGTTACTACGAGCAGTACTTC
CSVGSYYEQYF
>TRBV3-1|-|TRBJ1-4|few
TGTGCCAGCAGCCAAGTTCGGGGTGGGCATGAAAAACTGTTTTTT
CASSQVRGGHEKLFF
>TRBV5-1|TRBD2|TRBJ2-7|few
TGCGCCAGCAGCCCAAGCGGGGTGAGCTCCTACGAGCAGTACTTC
CASSPSGVSSYEQYF
>TRBV3-1|TRBD1|TRBJ2-7|many
TGTGCCAGCAGCTCAGGACAGGGGGCCGACGAGCAGTACTTC
CASSSGQGADEQYF
>TRBV2|TRBD1|TRBJ2-1|few
TGTGCCAGCAGTGCCGGGACAGGGGTCAATGAGCAGTTCTTC
CASSAGTGVNEQFF
>TRBV12-3/TRBV12-4|-|TRBJ1-5|many
TGTGCCAGCAGTGTACAGGGCGGCAATCAGCCCCAGCATTTT
CASSVQGGNQPQHF
>TRBV7-2|-|TRBJ2-7|-
TGTGCCAGCAGTCAAGGAAGTACCTCCTCCTACGAGCAGTACTTC
CASSQGSTSSYEQYF
>TRBV6-1|-|TRBJ1-1|-
TGTGCCAGCAGTGAGCACACGAACACTGAAGCTTTCTTT
CASSEHTNTEAFF
>TRBV11-2|-|TRBJ2-2|few
TGTGCCAGCAGCTTAGAGTCCGCCCAAGAAGTAGACGGGGAGCTGTTTTTT
CASSLESAQEVDGELFF
>TRBV7-8|-|TRBJ1-5|-
TGTGCCAGCAGTCGATCCAGGGTCTCTAGCAATCAGCCCCAGCATTTT
CASSRSRVSSNQPQHF
>TRBV4-1|TRBD1|TRBJ1-5|few
TGCGCCAGCAGCACATGGACAGGGGAGAATCAGCCCCAGCATTTT
CASSTWTGENQPQHF
>TRBV12-3/TRBV12-4|-|TRBJ2-1|few
TGTGCCACCGAGGGACTCGAAAGCTACAATGAGCAGTTCTTC
CATEGLESYNEQFF
>TRBV4-3|TRBD2|TRBJ2-2|many
TGCGCCAGCAGCCCTAGCGGGGAAGGCACCGGGGAGCTGTTTTTT
CASSPSGEGTGELFF
>TRBV6-2/TRBV6-3|TRBD1|TRBJ2-1|-
TGTGCCAGCAGTTACTATCAACAGGGGGCTGGCAATGAGCAGTTCTTC
CASSYYQQGAGNEQFF
>TRBV3-1|TRBD1|TRBJ1-2|many
TGTGCCAGCAGCCCCTCATGGACAGGGACGAACTATGGCTACACCTTC
CASSPSWTGTNYGYTF
>TRBV20-1|TRBD2|TRBJ2-5|few
TGCAGTGCTAGACTCCTAGCGGGGACTCAAGAGACCCAGTACTTC
CSARLLAGTQETQYF
>TRBV10-3|-|TRBJ2-3|-
TGTGCCATCAGTGAGAGGGTGGGGCCAGATACGCAGTATTTT
CAISERVGPDTQYF
>TRBV7-9|-|TRBJ2-3|few
TGTGCCAGCAGCTCGGGGCAGATAAAATTCACAGATACGCAGTATTTT
CASSSGQIKFTDTQYF
>TRBV11-2|-|TRBJ2-2|few
TGTGCCAGCAGCTATAGCGGATCCGGGGAGCTGTTTTTT
CASSYSGSGELFF
>TRBV5-1|TRBD2|TRBJ2-1|few
TGCGCCAGCAGCCCCGGACCTAGCGGGAGCCCTCAAGGGTATGAGCAGTTCTTC
CASSPGPSGSPQGYEQFF
>TRBV4-2|-|TRBJ2-7|few
TGTGCCAGCAGCCAAGAGGGCAGGGACGATCAGTACTTC
CASSQEGRDDQYF
>TRBV4-3|-|TRBJ2-3|-
TGCGCCAGCAGCCAAGATGGCACTACCACAGATACGCAGTATTTT
CASSQDGTTTDTQYF
>TRBV5-6|-|TRBJ2-3|-
TGTGCCAGCAGCTTGGCCGGGGCCCGTGTGGATACGCAGTATTTT
CASSLAGARVDTQYF
>TRBV12-3/TRBV12-4|-|TRBJ1-5|few
TGTGCCAGCACTAAAGGGCTGGGGGGCAATCAGCCCCAGCATTTT
CASTKGLGGNQPQHF
>TRBV10-3|-|TRBJ1-6|few
TGTGCCATCAGTGAGTCGCTAGGGAACAATAATTCACCCCTCCACTTT
CAISESLGNNNSPLHF
>TRBV20-1|-|TRBJ1-1|many
TGCAGTGCTAGAGTAGGCGGGGGCGTCACTGAAGCTTTCTTT
CSARVGGGVTEAFF
>TRBV25-1|-|TRBJ1-5|few
TGTGCCAGCAGCCCTGGTGGGCCTTACAATCAGCCCCAGCATTTT
CASSPGGPYNQPQHF
>TRBV7-9|-|TRBJ2-3|few
TGTGCCAGCAGCTCGATTAGGGGGACAGATACGCAGTATTTT
CASSSIRGTDTQYF
>TRBV12-3/TRBV12-4|TRBD2|TRBJ2-3|few
TGTGCCAGCAGTCCTTATGTGTCTAGCGGGAGCACAGATACGCAGTATTTT
CASSPYVSSGSTDTQYF
>TRBV6-5|-|TRBJ1-4|few
TGTGCCAGCACAGACGGATATGAAAAACTGTTTTTT
CASTDGYEKLFF
>TRBV11-2|-|TRBJ1-1|many
TGTGCCAGCAGCTTGGGTCAAGGGCTGAACACTGAAGCTTTCTTT
CASSLGQGLNTEAFF
>TRBV6-2/TRBV6-3|-|TRBJ2-7|-
TGTGCCAGCACCAAGACGGGGACCTACGAGCAGTACTTC
CASTKTGTYEQYF
>TRBV5-1|-|TRBJ2-7|many
TGCGCCAGCAGCTTGCACGAGAGAAACGAGCAGTACTTC
CASSLHERNEQYF
>TRBV5-6|TRBD2|TRBJ2-3|-
TGTGCCAGCAGCGAAGAAATTAGCGGGGGGGCCGCGGCAGATACGCAGTATTTT
CASSEEISGGAAADTQYF
>TRBV19|-|TRBJ2-1|few
TGTGCCAGTAGTATAGAGGGTGGCTACAATGAGCAGTTCTTC
CASSIEGGYNEQFF